The 14 T cell receptor beta chains in this list originate from one sample, sequenced in a study of blood T cell repertoires in COVID-19. Profiling relied on immunoSEQ multiplex PCR, and the TCRdb table lists in-frame clones only, not all of them. The data show fewer than 500,000 clones, approximately 90% seen once. The source material was PBMCs or T cells enriched from blood (not recorded which). The receptor set was obtained from a woman aged 25 to 39 with acute COVID-19.

The V gene is TRBV6-2 or TRBV6-3, the J gene TRBJ1-5, with 9 bases matching TRBD1. The V and J ends lost 4 bases and 2 bases, in that order; junction bases with no gene match: 6. This CDR3 comprises 16 residues. In germline, CDR1 is MNHEY, CDR2 SVGEGT. CDR3 bases: TGTGCCAGCAGTTTACACCGGGACAGGGGCAATCAGCCCCAGCATTTT. Protein product: CASSLHRDRGNQPQHF.

The V call is TRBV15, the J call TRBJ1-2, with D possibly being TRBD1 (6 bases). Germline V gene data show CDR1 as LNHNV and CDR2 as YYDKDF (reference sequence). This CDR3 is built from 16 residues. V shed 0 bases and J shed 8 bases, with 19 bases lying between them. CDR3 DNA sequence: TGTGCCACCAGCAGAGATCGGACAGCCCTAGGAGGCGGCTACACCTTC. Translating gives CATSRDRTALGGGYTF.

The chain carries TRBV14 and TRBJ2-1, with 8 bases identical to TRBD1. In germline, CDR1 is SGHDN, CDR2 FVKESK. The trim removed 0 bases at V and 8 bases at J, leaving 6 bases unmatched. This CDR3 has 15 residues. DNA of the CDR3: TGTGCCAGCAGCCAAGATGGACAGGGTAGGCATGAGCAGTTCTTC. It translates to CASSQDGQGRHEQFF.

This chain joins TRBV27 and TRBJ2-7; 7 bases align to TRBD1. V lost 6 bases, J lost 5 bases, and 13 bases stayed unmatched. Germline V gene lookup returns CDR1 MNHEY and CDR2 SMNVEV (reference sequence). This CDR3 contains 15 residues. The DNA for the CDR3 is TGTGCCAGCAGAGGGGACCGACAGGGATGGGACGAGCAGTACTTC. Translated: CASRGDRQGWDEQYF.

The rearrangement joins TRBV3-1 (or the pseudogene TRBV3-2) to TRBJ2-7, with TRBD2 matching 14 bases. CDR3 length: 17 residues. V lost 4 bases and J lost 2; bases outside the gene matches: 7. Looked up from germline, CDR1 is LGHDT and CDR2 is YNNKEL (reference sequence). CDR3 DNA sequence: TGTGCCAGCAGCCCTGGGACTAGCGGGGGCCCACCCTACGAGCAGTACTTC. This translates into CASSPGTSGGPPYEQYF.

The gene calls are TRBV4-1 and TRBJ2-7; TRBD1 agrees at 8 bases. Germline V lookup: CDR1 MGHRA, CDR2 YSYEKL. The CDR3 sequence is 17 residues long. Losses at the gene ends were 1 base for V and 0 bases for J; bases not matched to a gene: 8. For the CDR3, the DNA is TGCGCCAGCAGCCAAGTTTTCTCGGGACAGGTCTCCTACGAGCAGTACTTC. Its translation is CASSQVFSGQVSYEQYF.

This chain links TRBV5-1 with TRBJ2-2; the match to TRBD1 covers 8 bases. The J segment lost 7 bases and the V segment lost 4 bases, leaving 6 bases of the junction unmatched. The CDR3 is 14 amino acids. CDR1 is SGHRS, CDR2 YFSETQ, per germline. CDR3 bases: TGCGCCAGCAGCAAGGACAGGGAGAACGGGGAGCTGTTTTTT. It is translated as CASSKDRENGELFF.

V is TRBV6-1 and J is TRBJ1-5; 10 bases are shared with TRBD1. V gave up 0 bases and J gave up 2 bases; unmatched junction bases: 1. CDR1 is MNHNS, CDR2 SASEGT, per germline. The CDR3 length is 16 residues. CDR3 region: CASSEAGTGGNQPQHF. Written as DNA, the CDR3 is TGTGCCAGCAGTGAAGCCGGGACAGGGGGCAATCAGCCCCAGCATTTT.

Here the CDR3 reads CASSAGRSYNEQFF. The CDR3 nucleotides read TGTGCCAGCAGTGCGGGGAGATCGTACAATGAGCAGTTCTTC. The J gene is TRBJ2-1, the V gene TRBV2, with TRBD2 as a possible D gene (5 bases). Trimming cost V 4 bases and J 4 bases, with 11 bases left between them. The germline V gene has CDR1 SNHLY and CDR2 FYNNEI. The CDR3 covers 14 residues.

V is TRBV13 and J is TRBJ2-7; no clear D gene. Trimming left V 4 bases short and J 0 bases short, with 10 bases between. Germline V lookup: CDR1 PRHDT, CDR2 FYEKMQ (reference sequence). The CDR3 covers 14 residues. Here the CDR3 DNA reads TGTGCCAGCAGCTCCCGGGTCCTCTCCTACGAGCAGTACTTC. Its translation is CASSSRVLSYEQYF.

The chain carries TRBV6-5 and TRBJ1-3; D may be TRBD1 (6 bases). The CDR3 contains 13 residues. Germline CDR1 MNHEY, CDR2 SVGAGI. The CDR3 region is CASRGDSGNTIYF. Here the CDR3 DNA reads TGTGCTTCCAGGGGCGACTCTGGAAACACCATATATTTT.

The chain carries TRBV5-1 and TRBJ2-1, with 10 bases lining up with TRBD1. CDR3 size: 14 residues. Germline V gene sequence: CDR1 SGHRS, CDR2 YFSETQ. Germline trimming cut 4 bases from V and 8 bases from J; bases unmatched to any gene: 6. The chain's CDR3 is CASSKGQGIDEQFF. CDR3 bases: TGCGCCAGCAGCAAGGGACAGGGGATCGATGAGCAGTTCTTC.

This chain links TRBV7-6 with TRBJ2-7; TRBD2 agrees at 12 bases. Per the germline V gene, CDR1 is SGHVS and CDR2 is FNYEAQ. J lost 2 bases, V lost 1 base, and 6 bases had no gene match. CDR3 length: 17 amino acids. CDR3 nucleotides: TGTGCCAGCAGCTTAGGGGGGGGACTAGCGGGTACCTACGAGCAGTACTTC. It specifies CASSLGGGLAGTYEQYF.

This chain connects TRBV5-1 to TRBJ1-2; D unclear. The CDR3 sequence is 15 residues long. The germline V and J ends were trimmed by 4 bases and 7 bases, with 20 bases remaining between them. Germline V gene data show CDR1 as SGHRS and CDR2 as YFSETQ. CDR3 sequence (DNA): TGCGCCAGCAGCCAGATCCCATGGGAGTCGGGTGGCTACACCTTC. This encodes CASSQIPWESGGYTF.